This T cell receptor (beta chain) was identified in a study of CD8+ T cells in alopecia areata. After isolation, RNA underwent reverse transcription to generate cDNA as the sequencing template. Clones were sequenced by immunoSEQ multiplex PCR, and TCRdb holds only the in-frame ones, with some missing. This sample has 100,000 to 130,000 clones; 80% to 85% occur once, and the top ten carry around 25%. The CDR3 spans 14 residues. Germline V gene sequence: CDR1 PRHDT, CDR2 FYEKMQ (reference sequence). Trimming left V 0 bases short and J 6 bases short, with 9 bases between. Treatment denoted: oral pan-JAK inhibitor, 5-10 mg twice daily. Findings and limits, study-wide: Whereas mice showed it more clearly, TCR sharing across patients was murkier, possibly because of HLA. Tofacitinib significantly lowered scalp clonality and expanded CD8+ clones among the top 100.

To note about this clone: Antigen specificity is unknown.

The receptor was isolated from a human donor with alopecia areata. V gene TRBV13 combines with J gene TRBJ2-1; D perhaps matches TRBD1 (6 bases). The sample consisted of CD8+ T cells sorted from blood, taken at week 24, from a patient treated with tofacitinib. CDR3 nucleotide sequence: TGTGCCAGCAGCTTAGGACAGGGTGGCAATGAGCAGTTCTTC. Protein: CASSLGQGGNEQFF.